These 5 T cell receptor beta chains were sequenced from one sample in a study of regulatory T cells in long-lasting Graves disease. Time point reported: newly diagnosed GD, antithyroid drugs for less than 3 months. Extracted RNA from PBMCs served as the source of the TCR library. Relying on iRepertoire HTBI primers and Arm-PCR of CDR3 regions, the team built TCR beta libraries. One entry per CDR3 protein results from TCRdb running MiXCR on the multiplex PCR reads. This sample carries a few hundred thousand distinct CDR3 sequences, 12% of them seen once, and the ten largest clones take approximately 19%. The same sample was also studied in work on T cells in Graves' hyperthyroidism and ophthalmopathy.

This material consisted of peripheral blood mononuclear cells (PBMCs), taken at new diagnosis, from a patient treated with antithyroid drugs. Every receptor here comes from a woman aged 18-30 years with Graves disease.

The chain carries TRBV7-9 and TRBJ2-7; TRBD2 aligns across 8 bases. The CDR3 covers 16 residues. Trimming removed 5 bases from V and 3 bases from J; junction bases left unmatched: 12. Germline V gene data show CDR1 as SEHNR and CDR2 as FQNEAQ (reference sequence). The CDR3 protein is CASSKPLAASFYEQYF. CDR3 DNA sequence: TGTGCCAGCAGCAAACCACTAGCGGCTTCCTTCTACGAGCAGTACTTC. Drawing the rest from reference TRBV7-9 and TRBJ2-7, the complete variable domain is DTGVSQNPRHKITKRGQNVTFRCDPISEHNRLYWYRQTLGQGPEFLTYFQNEAQLEKSRLLSDRFSAERPKGSFSTLEIQRTEQGDSAMYLCASSKPLAASFYEQYFGPGTRLTVT.

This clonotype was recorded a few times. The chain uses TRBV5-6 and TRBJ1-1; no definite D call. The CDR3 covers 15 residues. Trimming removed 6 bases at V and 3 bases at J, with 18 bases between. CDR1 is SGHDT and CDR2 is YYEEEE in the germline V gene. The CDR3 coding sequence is TGTGCCAGCACCTCCCCCAGGAGCGACGACACTGAAGCTTTCTTT. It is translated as CASTSPRSDDTEAFF.

The CDR3 nucleotides are TGTGCCAGCACCCCCCAGGGGCGAGGTGGCTACACCTTC. Encoded protein: CASTPQGRGGYTF. This chain uses TRBV6-1 with TRBJ1-2; D is perhaps TRBD1 (6 bases). The CDR3 totals 13 residues. The V end was cut by 7 bases, the J end by 7 bases, with 16 bases between. CDR1 and CDR2 from the germline V gene are MNHNS and SASEGT.

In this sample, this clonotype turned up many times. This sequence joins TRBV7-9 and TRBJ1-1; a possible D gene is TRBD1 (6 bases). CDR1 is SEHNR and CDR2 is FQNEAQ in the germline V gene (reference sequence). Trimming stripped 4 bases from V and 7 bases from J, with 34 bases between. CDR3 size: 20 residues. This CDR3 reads CASSSHVQQILHGTPYEAFF. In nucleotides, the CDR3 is TGTGCCAGCAGCTCCCACGTCCAACAAATCCTCCATGGGACACCCTATGAAGCTTTCTTT.

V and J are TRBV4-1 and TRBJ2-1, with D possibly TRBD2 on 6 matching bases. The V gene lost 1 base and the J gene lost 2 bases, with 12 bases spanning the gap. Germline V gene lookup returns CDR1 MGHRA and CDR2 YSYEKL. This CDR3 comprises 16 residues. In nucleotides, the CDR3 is TGCGCCAGCAGCCAAGGTCTAGCGCGGACCTACAATGAGCAGTTCTTC. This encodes CASSQGLARTYNEQFF.